This TCR beta chain was recovered during a study of cytomegalovirus exposure and HLA in healthy donors. Notes on this clone: Its antigen is unknown.

Broader study findings: The classifier reportedly diagnosed cytomegalovirus status with high specificity and sensitivity. A further, later analysis showed that HLA-associated TCR beta chains (compared with equally common others) were more clonally expanded. In an earlier analysis, in some 540 donors, most V segments appeared productive either ~87% or ~30% of the time.

Germline V gene data show CDR1 as SGHTS and CDR2 as YDEGEE. The CDR3 sequence is 16 residues long. J was trimmed by 4 bases and V by 0 bases; bases with no gene match: 5. The PCR contained 60 Vbeta and 13 Jbeta primers. The data were produced by immunoSEQ multiplex PCR, yet TCRdb's version contains in-frame clones alone and is incomplete. Among some 95,000 clones listed, roughly 77% were seen once. This chain links TRBV5-8 with TRBJ2-1, with 9 positions matching TRBD1. Sample: PBMCs. The clonotype comes from a man aged 25-45 years in good health and CMV-seronegative. As DNA, the CDR3 is TGTGCCAGCAGCTTGGTTGGGACAGGGAGGTACAATGAGCAGTTCTTC. Translation: CASSLVGTGRYNEQFF.